This T cell receptor beta chain emerged from a study of blood T cell repertoires in COVID-19. Study-wide background: Samples representing acute and convalescent COVID-19 were sourced from the United States, Italy and Spain. PBMCs, B-cell-depleted T cells, or T cells were the source of the cDNA or gDNA that made up the material.

In the original workflow: Amplified reference gene primers provided the basis for estimating nucleated cell counts. Using immunoSEQ multiplex PCR, the repertoire was profiled, and TCRdb retains in-frame clones only, with some absent. The DNA gave D and trimming, while V, J and clone size come from that table. The sample consists of approximately 300,000 clones, approximately 88% of them appearing once. The V end lost 3 bases, the J end lost 0 bases, and 13 bases lay between the germline ends. Germline values: CDR1 SGDLS, CDR2 YYNGEE. The CDR3 consists of 16 residues. The sample consisted of peripheral blood. V gene TRBV9 combines with J gene TRBJ1-3, with D tentatively TRBD1 (5 bases). The sequence was obtained from a man aged 18 to 29 who had recovered from COVID-19. The CDR3 reads CASSANSGASGNTIYF. CDR3 DNA: TGTGCCAGCAGCGCAAATAGCGGGGCCTCTGGAAACACCATATATTTT.